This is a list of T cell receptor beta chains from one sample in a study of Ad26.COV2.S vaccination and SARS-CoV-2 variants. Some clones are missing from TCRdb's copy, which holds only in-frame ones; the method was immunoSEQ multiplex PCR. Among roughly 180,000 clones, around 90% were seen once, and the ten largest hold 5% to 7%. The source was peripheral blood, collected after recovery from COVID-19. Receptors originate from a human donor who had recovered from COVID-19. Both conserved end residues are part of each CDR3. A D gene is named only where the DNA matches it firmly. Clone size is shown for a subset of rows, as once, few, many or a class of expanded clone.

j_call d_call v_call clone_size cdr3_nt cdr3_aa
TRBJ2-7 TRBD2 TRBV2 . TGTGCCAGCACAGTAGCGGGCGTGGAGCAGTACTTC CASTVAGVEQYF
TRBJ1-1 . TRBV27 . TGTGCCACCCGAATCCAGGGGATCTGGAACACTGAAGCTTTCTTT CATRIQGIWNTEAFF
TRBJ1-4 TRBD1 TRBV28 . TGTGCCAGCAGTTTGTCACAGGGGGTGAATGAAAAACTGTTTTTT CASSLSQGVNEKLFF
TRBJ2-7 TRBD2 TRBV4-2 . TGTGCCAGCAGCCAAAGCCCCGAGACTAGCGGTTACGAGCAGTACTTC CASSQSPETSGYEQYF
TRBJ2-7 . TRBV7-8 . TGTGCCAGCAGCCCTGGGGCATTTAGCGCCTACGAGCAGTACTTC CASSPGAFSAYEQYF
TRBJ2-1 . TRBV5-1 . TGCGCCAGCACCCCTCAGGGCAGATACAATGAGCAGTTCTTC CASTPQGRYNEQFF
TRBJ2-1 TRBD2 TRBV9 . TGTGCCAGCAGCGTAGACCTTATGGAGCGGGGGTTCTATGAGCAGTTCTTC CASSVDLMERGFYEQFF
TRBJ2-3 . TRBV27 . TGTGCCAGCAGCCCTTTCGGATGGGTAACAGATACGCAGTATTTT CASSPFGWVTDTQYF
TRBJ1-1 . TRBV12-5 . TGTGCTAGTGGTAATCAACATACAGGGAGAGTCATGAACACTGAAGCTTTCTTT CASGNQHTGRVMNTEAFF
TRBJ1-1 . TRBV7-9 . TGTGCCAGCAGCCCGCGGGGGGGGAACACTGAAGCTTTCTTT CASSPRGGNTEAFF
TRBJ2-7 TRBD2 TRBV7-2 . TGTGCCAGCAGTTATAGCGGGGGGGACTACGAGCAGTACTTC CASSYSGGDYEQYF
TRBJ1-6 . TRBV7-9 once TGTGCCAGCAGCTTGGGCGGGGATTCACCCCTCCACTTT CASSLGGDSPLHF
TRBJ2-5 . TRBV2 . TGTGCCAGCAGTGTTCTTGGAGAGACCCAGTACTTC CASSVLGETQYF
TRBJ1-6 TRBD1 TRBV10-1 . TGCGCCAGCAGCTTCGGACAGGGAAATAATTCACCCCTCCACTTT CASSFGQGNNSPLHF
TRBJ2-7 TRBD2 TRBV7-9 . TGTGCCAGCAGCACCCGACTAGCGGGGGGATACGAGCAGTACTTC CASSTRLAGGYEQYF
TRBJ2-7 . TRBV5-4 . TGTGCCAGCAGCTTGGACAGCCTTGGAGAGCAGTACTTC CASSLDSLGEQYF
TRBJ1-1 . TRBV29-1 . TGCAGCGTTGGGGGCAGTGAAGCTTTCTTT CSVGGSEAFF
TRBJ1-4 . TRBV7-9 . TGTGCCAGCAGCCCAACAGGGTATGAAAAACTGTTTTTT CASSPTGYEKLFF
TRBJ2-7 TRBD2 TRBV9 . TGTGCCAGCAGCCCCGAACCGGGACTAGCAACCCACGAGCAGTACTTC CASSPEPGLATHEQYF
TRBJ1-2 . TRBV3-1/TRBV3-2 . TGTGCCAGCAGCCCTCGGGGGGCTCTCTATGGCTACACCTTC CASSPRGALYGYTF
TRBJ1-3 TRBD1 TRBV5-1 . TGCGCCAGCAGCTTGGCCGGGACAGGGAGAGGAAACACCATATATTTT CASSLAGTGRGNTIYF
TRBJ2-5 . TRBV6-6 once TGTGCCAGCAGCACAACGCGTGAGACCCAGTACTTC CASSTTRETQYF
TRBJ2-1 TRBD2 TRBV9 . TGTGCCAGCAGCGTAGCCCCTAGCGGGAGAAATGAGCAGTTCTTC CASSVAPSGRNEQFF
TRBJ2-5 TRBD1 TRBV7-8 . TGTGCCAGCAGCCCGGGACAGGGTGCGACCCAGTACTTC CASSPGQGATQYF
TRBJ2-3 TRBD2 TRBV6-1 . TGTGCCAGCAGTGAAGCGCTAGCGGGAGGGCCCCCAGATACGCAGTATTTT CASSEALAGGPPDTQYF
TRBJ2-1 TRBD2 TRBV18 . TGTGCCAGCTCACCCGGACTAGCGGGCAACAATGAGCAGTTCTTC CASSPGLAGNNEQFF
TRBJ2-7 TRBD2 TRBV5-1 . TGCGCCAGCAGCTTGGAAACTAGCGGGGGGGCTCAGCAGTACTTC CASSLETSGGAQQYF
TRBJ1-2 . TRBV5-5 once TGTGCCAGCAGCTTGGCCGGCAGTAACTATGGCTACACCTTC CASSLAGSNYGYTF
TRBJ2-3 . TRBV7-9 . TGTGCCAGCAGCTGGGGGACTGAAGATACGCAGTATTTT CASSWGTEDTQYF
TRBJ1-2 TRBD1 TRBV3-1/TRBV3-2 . TGTGCCAGCAGCCCCTGGGACAGGGTATATTCGGGCTACACCTTC CASSPWDRVYSGYTF
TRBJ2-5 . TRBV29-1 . TGCAGCGTTGCGGGCCCAGTCAGGGGGGCCCAAGAGACCCAGTACTTC CSVAGPVRGAQETQYF
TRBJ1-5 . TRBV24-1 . TGTGCCACCAGTTTAGGGAGCAATCAGCCCCAGCATTTT CATSLGSNQPQHF
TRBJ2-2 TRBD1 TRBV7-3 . TGTGCCAGCAGCGTAAGCCGGGACAGAGTAAACACCGGGGAGCTGTTTTTT CASSVSRDRVNTGELFF
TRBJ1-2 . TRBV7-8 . TGTGCCAGCACCAGCAGAGGGGAGGATGGCTACACCTTC CASTSRGEDGYTF
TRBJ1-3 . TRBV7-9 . TGTGCCAGCAGGGTACAGGGAGGATCTGGAAACACCATATATTTT CASRVQGGSGNTIYF
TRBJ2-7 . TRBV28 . TGTGCCAGCAGTTTATTGGTTGGGACGAAGACTCCCTACGAGCAGTACTTC CASSLLVGTKTPYEQYF
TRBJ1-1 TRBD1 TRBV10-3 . TGTGCCGTCCTGCCAGGGGGTAACACTGAAGCTTTCTTT CAVLPGGNTEAFF
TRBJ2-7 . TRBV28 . TGTGCCAGCGAGAAGGCGGGCCACGAGCAGTACTTC CASEKAGHEQYF
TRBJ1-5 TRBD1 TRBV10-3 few TGTGCCATCAGTTCCCAGGACAGGGGGCTAGGGCAGCCCCAGCATTTT CAISSQDRGLGQPQHF
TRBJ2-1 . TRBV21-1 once TGTGCCAGCAGCAGGGAGGGGGCGCATCAGGAGCAGTTCTTC CASSREGAHQEQFF
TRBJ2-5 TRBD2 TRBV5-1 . TGCGCCAGCAGCTTGGTTGCGGGGGTTCCCCCAAGTCAAGAGACCCAGTACTTC CASSLVAGVPPSQETQYF
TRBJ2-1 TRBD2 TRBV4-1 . TGCGCCAGCAGCCAAGAAGCGGGAGGGTCGAATGAGCAGTTCTTC CASSQEAGGSNEQFF
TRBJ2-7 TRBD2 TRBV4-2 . TGTGCCAGCAGCTTACGACTACTAGCGGACTCCTACGAGCAGTACTTC CASSLRLLADSYEQYF
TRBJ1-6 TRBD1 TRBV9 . TGTGCCAGCAGCGGAACAGGGGGAGGTTCACCCCTCCACTTT CASSGTGGGSPLHF
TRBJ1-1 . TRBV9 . TGTGCCAGCAGCGTAGTTGGGGGAGGTGAAGCTTTCTTT CASSVVGGGEAFF
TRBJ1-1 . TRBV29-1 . TGCAGCGTTGAACCTTTTAACAGGGTTGAGTTTTTCTTT CSVEPFNRVEFFF
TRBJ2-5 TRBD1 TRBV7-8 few TGTGCCAGCAGACCAAGGACAGGGGGTGTTGGACAAGAGACCCAGTACTTC CASRPRTGGVGQETQYF
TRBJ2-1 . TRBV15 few TGTGCCACCAGCAGAGAATCAGCGGGTAACGCCTACAATGAGCAGTTCTTC CATSRESAGNAYNEQFF
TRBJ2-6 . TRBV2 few TGTGCCAGCAGTGTGGGGGCCAACGTCCTGACTTTC CASSVGANVLTF
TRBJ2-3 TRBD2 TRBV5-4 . TGTGCCAGCAGCTTTGGGCTAGCGGGGGGTACAGATACGCAGTATTTT CASSFGLAGGTDTQYF